This T cell receptor (beta chain) emerged from a study of cytomegalovirus exposure and HLA in healthy donors. PCR used 60 Vbeta primers and 13 Jbeta primers. Sequencing was performed with immunoSEQ multiplex PCR; in TCRdb, only in-frame clones are kept and a portion is missing. Seen here are 150,000 to 160,000 clones, roughly 70% observed once, and the top ten hold around 2.3%. The receptor comes from a man aged 30 to 39 in good health and CMV-seronegative. The material sequenced was PBMCs.

The CDR3 loop reads CASSSSGTGVGEQYF. For the CDR3, the DNA is TGTGCCAGCAGTTCCTCCGGGACAGGGGTAGGCGAGCAGTACTTC. This chain links TRBV28 with TRBJ2-7; 10 bases fit TRBD1. With 4 bases clipped from V and 6 bases from J, the junction kept 9 bases outside the gene matches. This CDR3 is built from 15 residues. Germline lookup yields CDR1 MDHEN and CDR2 SYDVKM.